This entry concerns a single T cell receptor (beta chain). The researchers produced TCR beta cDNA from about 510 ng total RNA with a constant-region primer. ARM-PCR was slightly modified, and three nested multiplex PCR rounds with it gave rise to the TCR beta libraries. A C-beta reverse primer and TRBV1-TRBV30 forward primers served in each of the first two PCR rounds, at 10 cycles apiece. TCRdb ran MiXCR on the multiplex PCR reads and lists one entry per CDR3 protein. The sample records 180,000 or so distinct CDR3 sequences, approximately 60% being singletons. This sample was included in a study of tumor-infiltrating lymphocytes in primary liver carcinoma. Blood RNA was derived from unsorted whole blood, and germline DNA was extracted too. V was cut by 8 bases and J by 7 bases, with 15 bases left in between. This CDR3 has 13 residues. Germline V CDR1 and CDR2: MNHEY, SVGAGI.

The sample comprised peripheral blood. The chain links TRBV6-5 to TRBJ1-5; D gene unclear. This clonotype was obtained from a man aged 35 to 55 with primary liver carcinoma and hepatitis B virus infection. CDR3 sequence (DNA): TGTGCCAGCGGCGGAGGAGGCCGGCAGCCCCAGCATTTT. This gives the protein CASGGGGRQPQHF.